This entry describes one TCR beta chain. Its cognate antigen is unknown. This sample also contains other DNA sequences that code for the same CDR3. Genomic DNA of every subset was divided equally among multiple immunoSEQ plates. TCRdb's copy holds only in-frame clones and misses some; the assay was immunoSEQ multiplex PCR. The sample includes more than 2 million clones, 85% to 95% of them seen just once. The data were taken from a study of shared clonotypes between healthy human individuals. Trimming took off 5 bases at V and 4 bases at J, with 6 bases between the two ends. The CDR3 has 13 amino acids. In germline, CDR1 is SEHNR, CDR2 FQNEAQ (reference sequence). Findings and limits, study-wide: Only blood was sampled; tissue repertoires likely differ. The low donor count limited represented genetic and exposure-history diversity. In a few donors, roughly 5.2% of naive CD4 clonotypes appeared in common.

The TCR sequence derives from a man between 18 and 35 years old in good health. Sequencing used naive CD4+ T cells sorted from blood. Regarding subset: CD45RA+ positively selected. The genes are TRBV7-9 and TRBJ2-6; D call uncertain. For the CDR3, the DNA is TGTGCCAGCAGCCGCAGCGGGGCCAACGTCCTGACTTTC. Translated, it gives CASSRSGANVLTF.